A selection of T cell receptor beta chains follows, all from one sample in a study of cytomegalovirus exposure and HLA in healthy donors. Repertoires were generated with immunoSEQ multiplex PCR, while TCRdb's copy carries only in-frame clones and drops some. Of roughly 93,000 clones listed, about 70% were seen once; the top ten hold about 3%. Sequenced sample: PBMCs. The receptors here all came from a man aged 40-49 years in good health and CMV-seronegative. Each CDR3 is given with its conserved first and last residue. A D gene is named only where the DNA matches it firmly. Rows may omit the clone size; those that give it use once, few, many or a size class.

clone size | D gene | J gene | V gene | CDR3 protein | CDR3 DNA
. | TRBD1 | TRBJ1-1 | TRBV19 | CASSISGTGVEAFF | TGTGCCAGTAGTATTTCCGGGACAGGAGTTGAAGCTTTCTTT
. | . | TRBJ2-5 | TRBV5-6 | CASSLGTRQETQYF | TGTGCCAGCAGCTTGGGGACTCGACAAGAGACCCAGTACTTC
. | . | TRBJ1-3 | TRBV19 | CASTAGTRNTIYF | TGTGCCAGTACCGCGGGGACCCGAAACACCATATATTTT
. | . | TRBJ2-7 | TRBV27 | CASSFTGSYEQYF | TGTGCCAGCAGTTTCACTGGCTCCTACGAGCAGTACTTC
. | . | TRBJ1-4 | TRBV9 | CASSGTQGEKLFF | TGTGCCAGCAGCGGGACCCAGGGGGAAAAACTGTTTTTT
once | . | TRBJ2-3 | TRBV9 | CASSVRHTTDTQYF | TGTGCCAGCAGCGTACGACACACCACAGATACGCAGTATTTT
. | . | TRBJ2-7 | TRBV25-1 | CASSAGTTYIYYEQYF | TGTGCCAGCAGTGCTGGGACAACTTATATTTACTACGAGCAGTACTTC
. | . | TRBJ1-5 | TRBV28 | CASSENKEIYQPQHF | TGTGCCAGCAGTGAGAACAAGGAGATCTATCAGCCCCAGCATTTT
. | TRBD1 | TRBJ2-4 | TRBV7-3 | CASSLYRGANIQYF | TGTGCCAGCAGCCTGTACAGGGGGGCAAACATTCAGTACTTC
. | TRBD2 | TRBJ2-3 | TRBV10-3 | CAISESGLAGGRDTQYF | TGTGCCATCAGTGAGTCGGGGCTAGCGGGGGGGAGAGATACGCAGTATTTT
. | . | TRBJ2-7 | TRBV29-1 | CSVEDQGYEQYF | TGCAGCGTTGAAGATCAGGGGTACGAGCAGTACTTC
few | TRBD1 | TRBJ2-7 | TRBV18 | CASSPQDREGSEQYF | TGTGCCAGCTCACCTCAGGACAGGGAAGGAAGCGAGCAGTACTTC
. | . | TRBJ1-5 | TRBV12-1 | CASSPLGGQGLRGNQPQHF | TGTGCCAGCAGCCCCCTAGGGGGACAGGGGCTGCGGGGCAATCAGCCCCAGCATTTT
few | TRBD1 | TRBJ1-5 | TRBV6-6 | CASTDPGTGGPQPQHF | TGTGCCAGCACTGACCCCGGGACAGGGGGCCCTCAGCCCCAGCATTTT
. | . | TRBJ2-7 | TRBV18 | CASSPLVSGYEQYF | TGTGCCAGCTCACCACTGGTTTCAGGCTACGAGCAGTACTTC
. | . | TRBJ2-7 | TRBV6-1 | CASSELAGNPSYEQYF | TGTGCCAGCAGTGAACTGGCAGGGAATCCCTCCTACGAGCAGTACTTC
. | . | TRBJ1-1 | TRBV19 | CASSTQGISAEAFF | TGTGCCAGTAGTACTCAGGGAATCAGCGCTGAAGCTTTCTTT
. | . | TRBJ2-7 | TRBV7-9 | CASTLSGAFEQYF | TGTGCCAGCACCCTTTCAGGGGCTTTCGAGCAGTACTTC
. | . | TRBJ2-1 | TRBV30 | CAWSGGTGNEQFF | TGTGCCTGGAGTGGGGGAACAGGGAATGAGCAGTTCTTC
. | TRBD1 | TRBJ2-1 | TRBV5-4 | CASSFPGQGANEQFF | TGTGCCAGCAGCTTTCCGGGACAGGGGGCGAATGAGCAGTTCTTC
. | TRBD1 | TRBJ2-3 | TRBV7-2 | CASSYRTGADTQYF | TGTGCCAGCAGCTACCGGACAGGGGCAGATACGCAGTATTTT
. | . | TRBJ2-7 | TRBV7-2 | CASRSAYEQYF | TGTGCCAGCAGGTCGGCCTACGAGCAGTACTTC
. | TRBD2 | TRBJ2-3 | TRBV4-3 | CASSQAGRGFTDTQYF | TGCGCCAGCAGCCAAGCCGGGAGGGGGTTTACAGATACGCAGTATTTT
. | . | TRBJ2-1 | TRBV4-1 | CASSQDGLAPLSYNEQFF | TGCGCCAGCAGCCAAGATGGGCTAGCCCCATTATCCTACAATGAGCAGTTCTTC
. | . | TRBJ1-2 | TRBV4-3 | CASSQVNVRDFSLLNYGYPF | TGCGCCAGCAGCCAGGTAAACGTCCGGGACTTCTCCTTGCTCAACTATGGCTACCCCTTC
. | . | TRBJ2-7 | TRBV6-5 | CASSYSGQGSYEQYF | TGTGCCAGCAGTTACTCTGGGCAGGGGTCCTACGAGCAGTACTTC
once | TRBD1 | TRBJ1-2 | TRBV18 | CASSEGQGYGYTF | TGTGCCAGCTCAGAGGGACAGGGTTACGGCTACACCTTC
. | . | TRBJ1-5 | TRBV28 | CASSSSGVGQPQHF | TGTGCCAGCAGTTCATCGGGGGTCGGTCAGCCCCAGCATTTT
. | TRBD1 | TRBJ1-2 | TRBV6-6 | CASSPGTGLNYGYTF | TGTGCCAGCAGTCCCGGGACAGGACTTAACTATGGCTACACCTTC
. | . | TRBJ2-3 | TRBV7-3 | CASSSTDTQYF | TGTGCCAGCAGCTCGACAGATACGCAGTATTTT
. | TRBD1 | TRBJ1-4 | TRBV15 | CATSEGAYKEKLFF | TGTGCCACCAGCGAGGGGGCATATAAAGAAAAACTGTTTTTT
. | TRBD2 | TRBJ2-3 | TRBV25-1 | CASSHGRAQYF | TGTGCCAGCAGCCACGGGAGGGCGCAGTATTTT
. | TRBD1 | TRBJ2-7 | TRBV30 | CAWSVLDRVHF | TGTGCCTGGAGTGTACTGGACAGGGTGCACTTC
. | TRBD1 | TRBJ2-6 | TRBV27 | CASSLRGQSGANVLTF | TGTGCCAGCAGTTTGAGGGGGCAATCTGGGGCCAACGTCCTGACTTTC
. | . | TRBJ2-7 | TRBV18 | CASSPAAGYEQYF | TGTGCCAGCTCCCCCGCCGCGGGTTACGAGCAGTACTTC
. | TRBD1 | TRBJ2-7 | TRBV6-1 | CASSVTGGYEQYF | TGTGCCAGCAGTGTCACAGGGGGCTACGAGCAGTACTTC
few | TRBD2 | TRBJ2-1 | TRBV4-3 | CASSQDTSGGYNEQFF | TGCGCCAGCAGCCAAGATACTAGCGGGGGGTACAATGAGCAGTTCTTC
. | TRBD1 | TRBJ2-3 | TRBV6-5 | CASSLDRADTQYF | TGTGCCAGCAGCCTCGACAGGGCTGATACGCAGTATTTT
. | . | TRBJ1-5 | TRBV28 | CASSEQVYSNQPQHF | TGTGCCAGCAGTGAACAGGTCTATAGCAATCAGCCCCAGCATTTT
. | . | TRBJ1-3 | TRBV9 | CASSDRQRSGNTIYF | TGTGCCAGCAGCGATCGACAGAGATCTGGAAACACCATATATTTT
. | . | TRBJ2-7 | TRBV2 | CASSEASPWVEAGYEQYF | TGTGCCAGCAGTGAAGCGTCCCCGTGGGTGGAGGCGGGCTACGAGCAGTACTTC
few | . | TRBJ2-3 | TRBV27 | CASSWTGGEDTQYF | TGTGCCAGCAGTTGGACAGGCGGGGAGGATACGCAGTATTTT
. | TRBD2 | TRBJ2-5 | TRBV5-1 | CASSPSGVAGARTQYF | TGCGCCAGCAGCCCCTCGGGGGTAGCGGGAGCCCGGACCCAGTACTTC
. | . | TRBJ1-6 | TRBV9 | CASRADPKSPLHF | TGTGCCAGCCGCGCAGATCCGAAGTCACCCCTCCACTTT
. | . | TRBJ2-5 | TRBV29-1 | CSVDLSIQETQYF | TGCAGCGTTGACCTTAGTATTCAAGAGACCCAGTACTTC
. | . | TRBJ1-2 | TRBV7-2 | CASSLHGGNNYGYTF | TGTGCCAGCAGCTTACATGGGGGGAACAACTATGGCTACACCTTC
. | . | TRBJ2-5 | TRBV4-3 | CASSQDMGGGLLETQYF | TGCGCCAGCAGCCAAGACATGGGGGGGGGCCTTCTCGAGACCCAGTACTTC
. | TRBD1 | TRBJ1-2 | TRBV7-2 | CASSYRDRVYGYTF | TGTGCCAGCAGCTACAGGGACAGGGTCTATGGCTACACCTTC
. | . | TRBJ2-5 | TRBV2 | CASRGVEWGPEETQYF | TGTGCCAGCAGAGGGGTTGAGTGGGGCCCTGAAGAGACCCAGTACTTC
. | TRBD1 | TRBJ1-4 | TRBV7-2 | CASSLGRAGGYEKLFF | TGTGCCAGCAGCTTAGGAAGGGCAGGGGGCTATGAAAAACTATTTTTT
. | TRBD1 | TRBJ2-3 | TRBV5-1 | CASSLLGQGTSTDTQYF | TGCGCCAGCAGCTTGCTTGGACAGGGAACCAGCACAGATACGCAGTATTTT
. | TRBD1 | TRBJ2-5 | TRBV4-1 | CASSPGQGIETQYF | TGCGCCAGCAGCCCGGGACAGGGAATAGAGACCCAGTACTTC
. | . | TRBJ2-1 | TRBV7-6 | CASSLRTVTYNEQFF | TGTGCCAGCAGCCTCCGGACAGTAACCTACAATGAGCAGTTCTTC
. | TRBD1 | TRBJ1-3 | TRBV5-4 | CASSSPGQDSGNTIYF | TGTGCCAGCAGCTCTCCGGGACAGGACTCTGGAAACACCATATATTTT
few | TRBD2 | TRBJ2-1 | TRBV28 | CASSKVSGGIDEQFF | TGTGCCAGCAGTAAGGTTAGCGGGGGAATTGATGAGCAGTTCTTC